The 13 T cell receptor beta chains below were found in one sample sequenced in a study of cytomegalovirus exposure and HLA in healthy donors. Some clones are missing from TCRdb's copy, which holds only in-frame ones; the method was immunoSEQ multiplex PCR. Of 150,000 to 200,000 clones listed, about 89% are singletons. Sequenced material: PBMCs. The receptors shown here come from a man younger than 35 in good health and CMV-seropositive.

A word on this clone: A junction boundary mismatches the germline segment, possibly from a read error. The V call is TRBV7-9, the J call TRBJ2-1, with 9 bases matching TRBD2. This CDR3 comprises 13 residues. Per germline, CDR1 SEHNR and CDR2 FQNEAQ (reference sequence). Here the CDR3 reads CASSLPPPSSGVF. The DNA for the CDR3 is TGTGCCAGCAGCTTACCGCCCCCCTCTAGCGGGGTCTTC.

The chain uses TRBV11-3 and TRBJ2-2; no clear D. V lost 5 bases, J lost 10 bases, and 11 bases lay in between. In germline, CDR1 is SGHNT, CDR2 YENEEA. The CDR3 length is 12 residues. For the CDR3, the DNA is TGTGCCAGCAGCCAATATGAGGAGGAGCTGTTTTTT. It encodes CASSQYEEELFF.

This sequence joins TRBV4-3 and TRBJ2-1; unclear D gene. The CDR3 is made up of 15 amino acids. CDR1 and CDR2 (germline): LGHNA, YSLEER. Trimming removed 0 bases from V and 0 bases from J, with 6 bases in between. The CDR3 region has the DNA TGCGCCAGCAGCCAAGAAACCAGCTCCTACAATGAGCAGTTCTTC. It is translated as CASSQETSSYNEQFF.

The rearrangement uses TRBV30 and TRBJ2-2, with D perhaps TRBD2 (5 bases). Germline V gene lookup returns CDR1 GTSNPN and CDR2 SVGIG (reference sequence). The CDR3 has 14 residues. Trimming left V 3 bases short and J 6 bases short, with 14 bases between. The CDR3 reads CAWSLPGSAGELFF. The CDR3 region has the DNA TGTGCCTGGAGCCTTCCGGGGTCGGCCGGGGAGCTGTTTTTT. Based on the CDR3 plus reference TRBV30 and TRBJ2-2, the full variable domain is SQTIHQWPATLVQPVGSPLSLECTVEGTSNPNLYWYRQAAGRGLQLLFYSVGIGQISSEVPQNLSASRPQDRQFILSSKKLLLSDSGFYLCAWSLPGSAGELFFGEGSRLTVL.

The V call is TRBV7-3, the J call TRBJ1-1, with unresolved D. The CDR3 is 15 residues long. Germline assignment: CDR1 SGHTA and CDR2 FQGTGA. Trimming shortened V by 2 bases and J by 0 bases, and 10 bases separated the two germline ends. CDR3 DNA sequence: TGTGCCAGCAGCTTACTCGCAGCGATGAACACTGAAGCTTTCTTT. Translating gives CASSLLAAMNTEAFF.

The V call is TRBV7-3, the J call TRBJ2-1; 7 bases align to TRBD2. With 5 bases clipped from V and 10 bases from J, the junction kept 11 bases outside the gene matches. Germline-derived CDR1 and CDR2 are SGHTA and FQGTGA. The CDR3 contains 14 residues. CDR3 loop: CASSLSGYASEQFF. Written as DNA, the CDR3 is TGTGCCAGCAGCCTTAGCGGGTACGCCTCGGAGCAGTTCTTC.

This clone was observed a handful of times. The V gene is TRBV28, the J gene TRBJ2-1, with 8 bases identical to TRBD2. The ends lost 6 bases at V and 7 bases at J; junction bases unmatched: 11. The CDR3 is 15 amino acids. Germline V lookup: CDR1 MDHEN, CDR2 SYDVKM. The CDR3 DNA sequence: TGTGCCAGCAGCCCGGGGGGGGCTGGCCGGAATGAGCAGTTCTTC. As protein: CASSPGGAGRNEQFF.

The rearrangement joins TRBV5-1 to TRBJ2-1; 12 bases map to TRBD2. CDR1 and CDR2 from the germline V gene are SGHRS and YFSETQ. This CDR3 has 18 amino acids. Trimming at V came to 1 base and at J to 3 bases, leaving 8 bases not matched to a gene. CDR3 DNA sequence: TGCGCCAGCAGCTTGAGGCTAGCGGGGGGGCCCAACTACAATGAGCAGTTCTTC. Protein: CASSLRLAGGPNYNEQFF.

This clone occurred a few times. CDR3 loop: CASSGGSPLHF. The DNA for the CDR3 is TGTGCCAGCAGCGGCGGGTCACCCCTCCACTTT. The chain joins TRBV27 to TRBJ1-6; unclear D gene. Germline V gene sequence: CDR1 MNHEY, CDR2 SMNVEV (reference sequence). The CDR3 has 11 amino acids. V lost 6 bases and J lost 10, with 7 bases in between.

The V and J genes are TRBV7-2 and TRBJ2-7, with 10 bases lining up with TRBD1. CDR1 SGHTA and CDR2 FQGNSA come from the germline V gene. J gave up 3 bases and V 3 bases, and 5 bases lay outside the gene matches. The CDR3 totals 15 residues. The CDR3: CASSFSRDRGYEQYF. The CDR3 DNA sequence: TGTGCCAGCAGCTTCTCCCGGGACAGGGGCTACGAGCAGTACTTC.

This chain uses TRBV4-3 with TRBJ2-7; a weak D match, TRBD1 (6 bases). The CDR3 spans 14 residues. The germline gives CDR1 LGHNA, CDR2 YSLEER. Trimming removed 3 bases from V and 1 base from J, with 10 bases in between. The CDR3, as DNA: TGCGCCAGCAGCCATAGGGGGAAATCCTACGAGCAGTACTTC. This encodes CASSHRGKSYEQYF.

The table lists this clone with a count of one. The rearrangement links TRBV18 to TRBJ1-1; the match to TRBD1 covers 7 bases. V lost 2 bases and J lost 3; bases outside the gene matches: 3. The CDR3 spans 14 residues. CDR1 is KGHSH, CDR2 LQKENI, per germline. The CDR3 spells CASSPRDRDTEAFF. The CDR3 DNA reads as TGTGCCAGCTCACCAAGAGACAGGGACACTGAAGCTTTCTTT.

This clone was counted once. This chain uses TRBV5-1 with TRBJ2-3; 12 bases map to TRBD2. CDR1 SGHRS and CDR2 YFSETQ come from the germline V gene. The J segment lost 0 bases and the V segment lost 3 bases, leaving 5 bases of the junction unmatched. The CDR3 loop spans 17 amino acids. The CDR3 DNA follows: TGCGCCAGCAGCTCGACGACTAGCGGGAGAAGCACAGATACGCAGTATTTT. Amino acids: CASSSTTSGRSTDTQYF.